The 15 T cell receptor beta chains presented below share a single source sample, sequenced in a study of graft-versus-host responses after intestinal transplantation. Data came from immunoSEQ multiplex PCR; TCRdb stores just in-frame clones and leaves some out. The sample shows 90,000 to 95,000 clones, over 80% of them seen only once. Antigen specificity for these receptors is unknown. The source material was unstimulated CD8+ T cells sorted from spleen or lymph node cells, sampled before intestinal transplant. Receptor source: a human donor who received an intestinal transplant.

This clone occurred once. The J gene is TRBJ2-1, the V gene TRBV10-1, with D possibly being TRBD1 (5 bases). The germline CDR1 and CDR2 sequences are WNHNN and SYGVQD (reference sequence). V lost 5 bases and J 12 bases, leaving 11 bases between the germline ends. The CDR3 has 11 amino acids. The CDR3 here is CASSPDQGQFF. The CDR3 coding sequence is TGCGCCAGCAGTCCGGACCAGGGGCAGTTCTTC.

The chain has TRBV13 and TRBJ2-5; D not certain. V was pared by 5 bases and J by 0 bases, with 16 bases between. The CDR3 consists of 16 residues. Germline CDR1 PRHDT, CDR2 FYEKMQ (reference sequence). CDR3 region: CASSPKTSTYQETQYF. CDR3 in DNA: TGTGCCAGCAGCCCGAAAACGTCGACCTACCAAGAGACCCAGTACTTC. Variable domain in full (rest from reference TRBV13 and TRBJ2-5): AAGVIQSPRHLIKEKRETATLKCYPIPRHDTVYWYQQGPGQDPQFLISFYEKMQSDKGSIPDRFSAQQFSDYHSELNMSSLELGDSALYFCASSPKTSTYQETQYFGPGTRLLVL.

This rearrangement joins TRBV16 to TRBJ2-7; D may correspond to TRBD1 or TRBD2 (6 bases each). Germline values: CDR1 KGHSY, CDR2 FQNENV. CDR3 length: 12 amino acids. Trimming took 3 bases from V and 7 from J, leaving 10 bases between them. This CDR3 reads CASSQGAGEQYF. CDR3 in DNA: TGTGCCAGCAGCCAGGGGGCGGGGGAGCAGTACTTC.

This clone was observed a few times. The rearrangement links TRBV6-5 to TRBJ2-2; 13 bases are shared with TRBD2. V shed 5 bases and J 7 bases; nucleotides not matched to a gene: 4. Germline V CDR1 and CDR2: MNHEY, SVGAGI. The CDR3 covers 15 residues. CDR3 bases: TGTGCCAGCAGTGGGACTAGCGGGGAGATCGGGGAGCTGTTTTTT. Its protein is CASSGTSGEIGELFF.

The CDR3 reads CASSLSDRGQPQHF. CDR3 bases: TGTGCCAGCAGTTTATCGGACAGGGGTCAGCCCCAGCATTTT. This chain links TRBV27 with TRBJ1-5, with 9 bases identical to TRBD1. The germline gives CDR1 MNHEY, CDR2 SMNVEV (reference sequence). The length of the CDR3 is 14 residues. With V trimmed by 0 bases and J by 6 bases, 0 bases remained unmatched.

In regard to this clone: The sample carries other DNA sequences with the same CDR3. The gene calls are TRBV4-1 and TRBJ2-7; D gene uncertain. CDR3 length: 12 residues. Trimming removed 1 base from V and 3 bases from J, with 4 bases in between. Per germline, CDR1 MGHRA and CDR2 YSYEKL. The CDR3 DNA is TGCGCCAGCAGCCAAGCAGGCTACGAGCAGTACTTC. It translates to CASSQAGYEQYF.

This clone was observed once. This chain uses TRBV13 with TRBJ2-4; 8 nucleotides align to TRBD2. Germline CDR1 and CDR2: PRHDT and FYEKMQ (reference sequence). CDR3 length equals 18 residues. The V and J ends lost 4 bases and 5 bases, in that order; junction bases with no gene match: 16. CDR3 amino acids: CASSSLTSGGNPQNIQYF. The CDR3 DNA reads TGTGCCAGCAGCTCCTTGACGAGCGGGGGTAACCCCCAAAACATTCAGTACTTC.

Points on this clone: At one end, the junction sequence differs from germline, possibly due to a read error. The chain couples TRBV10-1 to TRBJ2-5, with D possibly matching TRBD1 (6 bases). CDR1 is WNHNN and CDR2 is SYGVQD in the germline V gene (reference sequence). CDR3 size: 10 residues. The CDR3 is CASRRTDDDF. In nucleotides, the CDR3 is TGCGCCAGCAGAAGGACAGACGATGACTTC.

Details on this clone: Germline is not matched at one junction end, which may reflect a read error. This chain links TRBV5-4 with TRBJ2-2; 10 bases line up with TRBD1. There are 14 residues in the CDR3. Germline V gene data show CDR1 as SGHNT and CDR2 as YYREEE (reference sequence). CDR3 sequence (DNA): TGTGCCAGCAGCCGAGACAGGGGGCCCGGAGAGCTGTTTTTT. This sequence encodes CASSRDRGPGELFF.

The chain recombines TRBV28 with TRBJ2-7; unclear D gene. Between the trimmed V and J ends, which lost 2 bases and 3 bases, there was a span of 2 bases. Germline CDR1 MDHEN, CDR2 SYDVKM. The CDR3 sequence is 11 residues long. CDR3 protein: CASSLNYEQYF. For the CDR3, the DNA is TGTGCCAGCAGTTTAAACTACGAGCAGTACTTC.

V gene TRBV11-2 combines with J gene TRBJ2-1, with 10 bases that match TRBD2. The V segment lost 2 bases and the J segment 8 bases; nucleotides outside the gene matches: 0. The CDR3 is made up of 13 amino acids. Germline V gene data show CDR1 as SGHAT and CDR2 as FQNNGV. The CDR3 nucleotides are TGTGCCAGCAGCTTACTAGCGGGGGATGAGCAGTTCTTC. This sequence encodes CASSLLAGDEQFF.

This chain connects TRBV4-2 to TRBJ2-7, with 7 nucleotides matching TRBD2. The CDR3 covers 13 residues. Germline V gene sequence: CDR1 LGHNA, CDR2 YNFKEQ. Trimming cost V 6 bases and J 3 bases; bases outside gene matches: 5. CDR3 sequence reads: CASRPGLVYEQYF. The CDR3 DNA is TGTGCCAGCAGACCAGGACTAGTCTACGAGCAGTACTTC.

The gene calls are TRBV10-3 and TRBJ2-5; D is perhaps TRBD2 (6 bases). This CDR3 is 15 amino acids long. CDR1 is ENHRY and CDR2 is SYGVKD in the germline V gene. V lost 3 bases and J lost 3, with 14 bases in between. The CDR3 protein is CAISESPGGEETQYF. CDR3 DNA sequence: TGTGCCATCAGTGAATCCCCCGGGGGAGAAGAGACCCAGTACTTC.

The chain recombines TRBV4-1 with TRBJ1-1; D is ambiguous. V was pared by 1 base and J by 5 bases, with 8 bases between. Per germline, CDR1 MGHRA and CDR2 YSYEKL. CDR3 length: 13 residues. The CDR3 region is CASSQAGLTEAFF. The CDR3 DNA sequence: TGCGCCAGCAGCCAAGCAGGACTTACTGAAGCTTTCTTT.

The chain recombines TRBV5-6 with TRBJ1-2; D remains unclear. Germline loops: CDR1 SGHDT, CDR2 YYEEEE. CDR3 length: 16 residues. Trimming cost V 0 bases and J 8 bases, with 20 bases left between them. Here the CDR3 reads CASSLEGVTLKSGYTF. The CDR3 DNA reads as TGTGCCAGCAGCTTGGAGGGTGTCACCCTAAAGTCCGGCTACACCTTC.